The 29 T cell receptor beta chains given below trace back to one sample, sequenced in a study of somatic mutations in cytotoxic T cells in rheumatoid arthritis. The method was immunoSEQ multiplex PCR; TCRdb's version includes in-frame clones alone and lacks a portion of them. The sample comprises approximately 14,000 clones, roughly three quarters of which are singletons, and around 7% rests with the top ten. Input material: CD8+ T cells sorted from blood. All receptors derive from an adult with rheumatoid arthritis.

The genes are TRBV19 and TRBJ1-1, with 8 nucleotides matching TRBD1. The CDR3 is made up of 14 amino acids. V dropped 5 bases and J dropped 6; count of bases not matched to a gene: 8. Germline V gene data show CDR1 as LNHDA and CDR2 as SQIVND (reference sequence). The CDR3 DNA sequence: TGTGCCAGTAGTCGCAACAGGGGGATGGCTGAAGCTTTCTTT. Amino acid sequence: CASSRNRGMAEAFF.

The chain has TRBV9 and TRBJ2-7; 8 nucleotides line up with TRBD1. The CDR3 is made up of 16 amino acids. Trimming cost V 0 bases and J 6 bases; bases outside gene matches: 11. CDR1 is SGDLS and CDR2 is YYNGEE in the germline V gene. CDR3 amino acids: CASSVETGEGFIEQYF. The CDR3 DNA reads as TGTGCCAGCAGCGTAGAGACAGGGGAAGGTTTTATCGAGCAGTACTTC.

This clone turned up a few times. V is TRBV7-9 and J is TRBJ2-7; D gene ambiguous. There are 13 residues in the CDR3. V dropped 5 bases and J dropped 3 bases, with 11 bases sitting between them. Per the germline V gene, CDR1 is SEHNR and CDR2 is FQNEAQ (reference sequence). CDR3 region: CASSPLPGYEQYF. CDR3 coding DNA: TGTGCCAGCAGCCCCCTTCCCGGCTACGAGCAGTACTTC.

The rearrangement links TRBV9 to TRBJ2-7; TRBD1 matches 9 bases. CDR1 is SGDLS and CDR2 is YYNGEE in the germline V gene. Trimming removed 4 bases from V and 2 bases from J; junction bases left unmatched: 4. This CDR3 is built from 14 residues. CDR3 nucleotides: TGTGCCAGCAGCTTTGGGACAGGGCCCTACGAGCAGTACTTC. Encoded protein: CASSFGTGPYEQYF.

The J gene is TRBJ2-1, the V gene TRBV28; 9 bases are shared with TRBD2. The length of the CDR3 is 15 residues. Trimming removed 6 bases from V and 7 bases from J; junction bases left unmatched: 10. CDR1 and CDR2 from the germline V gene are MDHEN and SYDVKM. CDR3 amino acids: CASRHRLAGWNEQFF. CDR3 sequence (DNA): TGTGCCAGCAGACATAGGCTAGCGGGGTGGAATGAGCAGTTCTTC. The full variable domain, rest sourced from reference TRBV28 and TRBJ2-1, is DVKVTQSSRYLVKRTGEKVFLECVQDMDHENMFWYRQDPGLGLRLIYFSYDVKMKEKGDIPEGYSVSREKKERFSLILESASTNQTSMYLCASRHRLAGWNEQFFGPGTRLTVL.

J is TRBJ2-1 and V is TRBV29-1, with 11 bases that match TRBD2. CDR1 SQVTM and CDR2 ANQGSEA come from the germline V gene. The CDR3 is 14 residues long. The ends lost 5 bases at V and 6 bases at J; junction bases unmatched: 6. Written as DNA, the CDR3 is TGCAGCGTTACTAGCGGGAGTACTGTCAATGAGCAGTTCTTC. This sequence encodes CSVTSGSTVNEQFF.

This sequence joins TRBV9 and TRBJ2-1; weak D call: TRBD2 (7 bases). From germline, CDR1 is SGDLS and CDR2 YYNGEE. V was pared by 0 bases and J by 7 bases, with 11 bases between. The CDR3 totals 14 residues. The CDR3 nucleotides read TGTGCCAGCAGCGTAGGGGGGGGCCTGAATGAGCAGTTCTTC. Amino acid sequence: CASSVGGGLNEQFF.

The gene calls are TRBV5-1 and TRBJ2-7; 9 bases are a match to TRBD2. The V gene end was trimmed by 4 bases and the J gene end by 6 bases; junction bases not matched to a gene: 8. The CDR3 length is 14 residues. Per germline, CDR1 SGHRS and CDR2 YFSETQ. CDR3 amino acids: CASSDSGSPSEQYF. In DNA, the CDR3 is TGCGCCAGCAGCGATAGCGGGAGCCCCTCCGAGCAGTACTTC.

This clone occurred a few times. This chain links TRBV7-8 with TRBJ2-7; D remains ambiguous. From germline, CDR1 is SGHVS and CDR2 FQNEAQ. V shed 5 bases and J shed 3 bases, with 14 bases lying between them. This CDR3 comprises 14 residues. The DNA of the CDR3 is TGTGCCAGCAGCCTGCTGACAACCATCTACGAGCAGTACTTC. Translated: CASSLLTTIYEQYF.

This chain uses TRBV28 with TRBJ1-1; D remains unclear. Germline V gene data show CDR1 as MDHEN and CDR2 as SYDVKM. With 6 bases removed from V and 0 bases from J, the gap between germline ends came to 11 bases. CDR3 length equals 14 residues. CDR3 sequence reads: CASRPPGMNTEAFF. The CDR3 coding sequence is TGTGCCAGCAGACCCCCGGGGATGAACACTGAAGCTTTCTTT.

The V and J genes are TRBV14 and TRBJ2-1; 12 nucleotides agree with TRBD2. CDR1 SGHDN and CDR2 FVKESK come from the germline V gene. Trimming cost V 0 bases and J 9 bases; bases outside gene matches: 6. CDR3 length: 16 amino acids. CDR3 nucleotides: TGTGCCAGCAGCCAAGATCACTGGGGACTAGCGGGTGAGCAGTTCTTC. This gives the protein CASSQDHWGLAGEQFF.

This rearrangement joins TRBV7-3 to TRBJ1-1, with a possible D match to TRBD1 (6 bases). Germline CDR1 reads SGHTA; CDR2 reads FQGTGA. Deletions cut 5 bases from V and 4 bases from J, with 14 bases between. The CDR3 is 14 residues long. The CDR3 coding sequence is TGTGCCAGCAGCCCGGGACGAGGGGGCACTGAAGCTTTCTTT. This gives the protein CASSPGRGGTEAFF.

The chain is built from TRBV28 and TRBJ1-6; 7 bases are shared with TRBD1. The ends lost 3 bases at V and 0 bases at J; junction bases unmatched: 8. In germline, CDR1 is MDHEN, CDR2 SYDVKM. The CDR3 loop spans 18 amino acids. CDR3 region: CASSFNRGYSSYNSPLHF. The CDR3 DNA reads as TGTGCCAGCAGTTTTAACAGGGGTTATAGCTCCTATAATTCACCCCTCCACTTT.

The chain carries TRBV13 and TRBJ2-3; no reliable D call. The CDR3 is 12 residues long. The germline V gene encodes CDR1 PRHDT and CDR2 FYEKMQ (reference sequence). Trimming left V 2 bases short and J 6 bases short, with 6 bases between. CDR3 DNA sequence: TGTGCCAGCAGCTTACTGGGGGATACGCAGTATTTT. Its protein is CASSLLGDTQYF.

The V and J genes are TRBV7-2 and TRBJ2-1; D possibly corresponds to TRBD2 (6 bases). The germline V gene has CDR1 SGHTA and CDR2 FQGNSA. The CDR3 sequence is 17 residues long. V was cut by 4 bases and J by 0 bases, with 16 bases left in between. The CDR3 protein is CASSSDLAPGSYNEQFF. CDR3 nucleotides: TGTGCCAGCAGCTCAGATCTAGCGCCTGGCTCCTACAATGAGCAGTTCTTC.

The chain combines TRBV19 with TRBJ2-7; D is tentatively TRBD1 or TRBD2 (5 bases each). Germline CDR1 and CDR2: LNHDA and SQIVND (reference sequence). V was trimmed by 10 bases and J by 7 bases, leaving 14 bases between them. The CDR3 runs 11 residues. In nucleotides, the CDR3 is TGTGCCACCTCCCAGGGCGGGGAGCAGTACTTC. Translated: CATSQGGEQYF.

V usage is TRBV7-9 and J usage is TRBJ1-1; D is perhaps TRBD1 (5 bases). The V gene lost 6 bases and the J gene lost 4 bases, with 15 bases spanning the gap. CDR3 length: 14 amino acids. CDR1 is SEHNR and CDR2 is FQNEAQ in the germline V gene (reference sequence). CDR3 protein: CASSSRVGGTEAFF. In nucleotides, the CDR3 is TGTGCCAGCAGTAGCAGGGTAGGTGGCACTGAAGCTTTCTTT.

The chain combines TRBV19 with TRBJ1-1, with a weak D call TRBD1 (6 bases). Trimming shortened V by 0 bases and J by 1 base, and 12 bases separated the two germline ends. The CDR3 spans 16 residues. Germline assignment: CDR1 LNHDA and CDR2 SQIVND (reference sequence). The CDR3 DNA sequence: TGTGCCAGTAGTATAGATAGGGGGTACGAGAACACTGAAGCTTTCTTT. It encodes CASSIDRGYENTEAFF. Full variable domain (outside the CDR3, taken from reference TRBV19 and TRBJ1-1): DGGITQSPKYLFRKEGQNVTLSCEQNLNHDAMYWYRQDPGQGLRLIYYSQIVNDFQKGDIAEGYSVSREKKESFPLTVTSAQKNPTAFYLCASSIDRGYENTEAFFGQGTRLTVV.

The genes are TRBV19 and TRBJ1-3; D may be TRBD1 (6 bases). CDR1 LNHDA and CDR2 SQIVND come from the germline V gene (reference sequence). The CDR3 sequence is 16 residues long. V was clipped by 3 bases and J by 0 bases, with 12 bases between them. The CDR3 DNA is TGTGCCAGTAGTATGGCGGGGGCAAGCTCTGGAAACACCATATATTTT. Residues: CASSMAGASSGNTIYF. Supplemented by reference TRBV19 and TRBJ1-3, the full variable domain reads DGGITQSPKYLFRKEGQNVTLSCEQNLNHDAMYWYRQDPGQGLRLIYYSQIVNDFQKGDIAEGYSVSREKKESFPLTVTSAQKNPTAFYLCASSMAGASSGNTIYFGEGSWLTVV.

This clone was found a few times. The gene calls are TRBV7-3 and TRBJ2-2; D is uncertain. This CDR3 has 14 residues. CDR1 and CDR2 from the germline V gene are SGHTA and FQGTGA. The ends were cut back, 0 bases at V and 9 bases at J, with 11 bases in the middle. The CDR3 sequence: CASSLTANPRELFF. In DNA, the CDR3 is TGTGCCAGCAGCTTAACGGCGAACCCTAGGGAGCTGTTTTTT.

The chain carries TRBV9 and TRBJ2-3, with TRBD2 identical over 10 bases. This CDR3 region has 17 residues. Trimming cost V 4 bases and J 6 bases; bases outside gene matches: 14. Germline V gene data show CDR1 as SGDLS and CDR2 as YYNGEE. Here the CDR3 DNA reads TGTGCCAGCAGCCATCCCGGGGATAGCGGGAGGCCCGATACGCAGTATTTT. Its translation: CASSHPGDSGRPDTQYF.

This clone has a single count. The gene calls are TRBV19 and TRBJ2-3, with D maybe TRBD1 (6 bases). Trimming left V 5 bases short and J 0 bases short, with 15 bases between. Looked up from germline, CDR1 is LNHDA and CDR2 is SQIVND (reference sequence). The CDR3 is made up of 16 amino acids. CDR3 in amino acids: CASSFWTVSSTDTQYF. The CDR3 bases are TGTGCCAGTAGTTTCTGGACAGTTTCTAGCACAGATACGCAGTATTTT.

This clone counts as medium-sized (0.01 to 0.1%). The chain joins TRBV6-1 to TRBJ1-2; D gene unclear. The CDR3 runs to 14 residues. V dropped 2 bases and J dropped 5 bases, with 12 bases sitting between them. Germline values: CDR1 MNHNS, CDR2 SASEGT. Here the CDR3 DNA reads TGTGCCAGCAGTGAACTCGTCGGCTTTTATGGCTACACCTTC. Amino acids: CASSELVGFYGYTF.

The chain joins TRBV28 to TRBJ2-4; the match to TRBD2 covers 7 bases. V was clipped by 6 bases and J by 3 bases; unmatched bases: 8. In germline, CDR1 is MDHEN, CDR2 SYDVKM. The CDR3 runs to 15 residues. The CDR3 coding sequence is TGTGCCAGCAGCCTCGTGGCGGGAGACAAAAACATTCAGTACTTC. It specifies CASSLVAGDKNIQYF.

The J gene is TRBJ1-2, the V gene TRBV19; possibly TRBD1 for D (5 bases). CDR3 length: 11 amino acids. The V end lost 5 bases, the J end lost 8 bases, and 9 bases lay between the germline ends. Germline values: CDR1 LNHDA, CDR2 SQIVND (reference sequence). The CDR3 region has the DNA TGTGCCAGTAGTCCCGGGGGGGGCTACACCTTC. Its protein product is CASSPGGGYTF.

This sequence joins TRBV5-5 and TRBJ2-1; D gene unclear. Germline V gene sequence: CDR1 SGHKS, CDR2 YYEKEE (reference sequence). CDR3 size: 14 residues. V gave up 3 bases and J gave up 7 bases, with 14 bases separating them. Here the CDR3 DNA reads TGTGCCAGCAGCTACGAGGCGGCGCGGAATGAGCAGTTCTTC. It codes for CASSYEAARNEQFF.

The chain is built from TRBV6-6 and TRBJ1-1; TRBD1 aligns across 8 bases. Germline V CDR1 and CDR2: MNHNY, SVGAGI (reference sequence). The V gene end was trimmed by 5 bases and the J gene end by 3 bases; junction bases not matched to a gene: 8. The length of the CDR3 is 15 residues. As DNA, the CDR3 is TGTGCCAGCAGTGACAGGGGCGTATTTGACACTGAAGCTTTCTTT. This translates into CASSDRGVFDTEAFF.

The J gene is TRBJ2-7, the V gene TRBV19, with 10 bases fitting TRBD2. Germline lookup yields CDR1 LNHDA and CDR2 SQIVND (reference sequence). With V trimmed by 5 bases and J by 3 bases, 7 bases remained unmatched. There are 15 residues in the CDR3. DNA for the CDR3: TGTGCCAGTAGTCCGGGGACTAGCGCCAGCTACGAGCAGTACTTC. Protein: CASSPGTSASYEQYF.

The chain has TRBV27 and TRBJ1-4; TRBD1 matches 7 bases. The CDR3 sequence is 16 residues long. The junction had 5 bases not matched to a gene; V was cut back by 0 bases and J by 4 bases. CDR1 is MNHEY and CDR2 is SMNVEV in the germline V gene (reference sequence). In DNA, the CDR3 is TGTGCCAGCAGTTTATCCGCTGGGACAGATAATGAAAAACTGTTTTTT. It encodes CASSLSAGTDNEKLFF.